This T cell receptor beta chain was profiled in a study of CD8 T cells in ankylosing spondylitis. This clonotype was seen repeatedly, ten times or more. Its antigen remains unknown. General study points: Earlier authors reported some of these motif variants in reactive arthritis synovial fluid and blood. Matched ankylosing spondylitis synovial fluid reportedly showed significant enrichment of disease-linked clones. Disease-linked clones bore a CD8+ phenotype and were relatively rare in peripheral blood. In ankylosing spondylitis blood, a motif of roughly eight highly homologous TCR beta variants appeared characteristic.

TCRdb re-derived calls from the 5' RACE reads in MiXCR, one entry per CDR3 protein. In the table there are more than 20,000 distinct CDR3 sequences, roughly 13% of which are singletons. CDR3 length: 16 residues. Germline V gives CDR1 SNHLY, CDR2 FYNNEI. J was trimmed by 2 bases and V by 3 bases; bases with no gene match: 5. The source is a male donor with ankylosing spondylitis or in good health (not recorded which). This chain uses TRBV2 with TRBJ2-5; TRBD2 matches at 11 bases. What was sequenced was blood. The CDR3 DNA is TGTGCCAGCAGTGATTGGAGGACTAGCGGGCAAGAGACCCAGTACTTC. Translated, it gives CASSDWRTSGQETQYF.